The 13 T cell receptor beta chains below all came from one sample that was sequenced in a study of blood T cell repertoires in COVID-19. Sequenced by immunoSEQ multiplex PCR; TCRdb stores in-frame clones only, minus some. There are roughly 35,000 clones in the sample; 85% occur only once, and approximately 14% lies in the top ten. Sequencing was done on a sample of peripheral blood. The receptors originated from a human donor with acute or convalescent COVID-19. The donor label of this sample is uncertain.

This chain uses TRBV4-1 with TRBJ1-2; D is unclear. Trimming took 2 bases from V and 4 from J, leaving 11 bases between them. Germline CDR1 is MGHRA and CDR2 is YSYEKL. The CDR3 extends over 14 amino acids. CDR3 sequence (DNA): TGCGCCAGCAGCCAACTGAGGCTATTCTATGGCTACACCTTC. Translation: CASSQLRLFYGYTF.

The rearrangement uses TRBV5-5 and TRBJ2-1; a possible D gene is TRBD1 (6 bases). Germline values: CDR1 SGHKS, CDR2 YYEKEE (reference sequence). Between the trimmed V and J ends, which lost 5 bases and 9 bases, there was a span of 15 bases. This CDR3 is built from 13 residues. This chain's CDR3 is CASSFQGMGEQFF. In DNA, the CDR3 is TGTGCCAGCAGTTTCCAGGGGATGGGTGAGCAGTTCTTC.

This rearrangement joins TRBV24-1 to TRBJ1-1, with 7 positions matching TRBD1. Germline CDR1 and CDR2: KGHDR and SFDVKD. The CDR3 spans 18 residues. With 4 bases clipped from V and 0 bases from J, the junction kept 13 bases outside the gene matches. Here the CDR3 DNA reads TGTGCCACCAGTGACTCAGGGGCCTCAGGGGGGATGAACACTGAAGCTTTCTTT. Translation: CATSDSGASGGMNTEAFF.

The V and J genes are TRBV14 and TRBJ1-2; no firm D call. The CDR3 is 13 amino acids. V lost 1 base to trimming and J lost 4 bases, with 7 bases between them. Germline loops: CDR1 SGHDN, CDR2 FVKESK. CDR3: CASSQVYSYGYTF. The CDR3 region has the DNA TGTGCCAGCAGCCAAGTATATAGCTATGGCTACACCTTC.

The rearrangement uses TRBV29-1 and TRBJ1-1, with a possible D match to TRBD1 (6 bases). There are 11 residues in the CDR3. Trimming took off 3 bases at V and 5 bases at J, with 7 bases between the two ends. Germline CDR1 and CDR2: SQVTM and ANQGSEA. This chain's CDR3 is CSVDRGTEAFF. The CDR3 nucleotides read TGCAGCGTTGATAGGGGGACTGAAGCTTTCTTT.

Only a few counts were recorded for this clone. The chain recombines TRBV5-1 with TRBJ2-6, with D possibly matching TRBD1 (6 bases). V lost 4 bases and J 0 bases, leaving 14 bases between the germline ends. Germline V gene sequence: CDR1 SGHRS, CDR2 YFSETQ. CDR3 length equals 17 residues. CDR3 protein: CASSLNSGASGANVLTF. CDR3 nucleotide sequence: TGCGCCAGCAGCCTTAACTCAGGGGCCTCTGGGGCCAACGTCCTGACTTTC.

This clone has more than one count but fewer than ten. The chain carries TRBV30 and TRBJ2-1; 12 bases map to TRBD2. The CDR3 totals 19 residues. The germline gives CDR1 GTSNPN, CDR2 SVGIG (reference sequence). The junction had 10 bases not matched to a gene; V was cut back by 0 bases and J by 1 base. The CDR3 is CAWSVLGLAGGPSYNEQFF. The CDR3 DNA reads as TGTGCCTGGAGTGTACTGGGCCTAGCGGGGGGGCCGTCCTACAATGAGCAGTTCTTC.

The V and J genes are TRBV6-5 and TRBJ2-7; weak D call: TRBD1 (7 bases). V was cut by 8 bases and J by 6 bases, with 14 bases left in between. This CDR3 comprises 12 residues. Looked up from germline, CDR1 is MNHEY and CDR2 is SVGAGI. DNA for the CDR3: TGTGCCAGCGCGGGGCAGGGGGGCGAGCAGTACTTC. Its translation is CASAGQGGEQYF.

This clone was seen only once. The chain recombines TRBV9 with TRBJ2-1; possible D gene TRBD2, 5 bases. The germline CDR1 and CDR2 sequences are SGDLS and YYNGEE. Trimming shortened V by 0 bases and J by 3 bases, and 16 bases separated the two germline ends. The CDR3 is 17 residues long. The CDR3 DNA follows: TGTGCCAGCAGCGTAGCTTCCGCGGGCGGTGTCTACAATGAGCAGTTCTTC. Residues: CASSVASAGGVYNEQFF.

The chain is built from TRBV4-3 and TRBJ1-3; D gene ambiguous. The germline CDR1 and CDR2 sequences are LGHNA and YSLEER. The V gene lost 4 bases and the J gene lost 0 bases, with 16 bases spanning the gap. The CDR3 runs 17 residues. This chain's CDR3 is CASSPQPHSTSGNTIYF. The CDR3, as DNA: TGCGCCAGCAGCCCACAACCGCACAGTACCTCTGGAAACACCATATATTTT.

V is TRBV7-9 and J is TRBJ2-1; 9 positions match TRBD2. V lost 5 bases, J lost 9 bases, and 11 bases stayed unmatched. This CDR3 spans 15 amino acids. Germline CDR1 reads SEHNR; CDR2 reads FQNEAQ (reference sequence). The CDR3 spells CASSPWASGMGEQFF. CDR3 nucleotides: TGTGCCAGCAGCCCTTGGGCTAGCGGGATGGGTGAGCAGTTCTTC. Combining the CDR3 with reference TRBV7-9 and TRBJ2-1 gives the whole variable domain DTGVSQNPRHKITKRGQNVTFRCDPISEHNRLYWYRQTLGQGPEFLTYFQNEAQLEKSRLLSDRFSAERPKGSFSTLEIQRTEQGDSAMYLCASSPWASGMGEQFFGPGTRLTVL.

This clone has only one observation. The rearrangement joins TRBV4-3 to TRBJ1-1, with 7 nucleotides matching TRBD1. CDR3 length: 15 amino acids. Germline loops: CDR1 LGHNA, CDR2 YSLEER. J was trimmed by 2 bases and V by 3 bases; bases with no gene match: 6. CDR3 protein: CASSHSGTANTEAFF. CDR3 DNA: TGCGCCAGCAGCCACTCCGGGACAGCAAACACTGAAGCTTTCTTT.

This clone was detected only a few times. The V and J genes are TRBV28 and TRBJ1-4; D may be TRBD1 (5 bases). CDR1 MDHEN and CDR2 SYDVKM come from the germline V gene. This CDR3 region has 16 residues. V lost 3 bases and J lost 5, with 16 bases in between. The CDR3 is CASSFPPGRGNEKLFF. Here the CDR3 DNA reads TGTGCCAGCAGTTTTCCCCCGGGACGGGGGAATGAAAAACTGTTTTTT.